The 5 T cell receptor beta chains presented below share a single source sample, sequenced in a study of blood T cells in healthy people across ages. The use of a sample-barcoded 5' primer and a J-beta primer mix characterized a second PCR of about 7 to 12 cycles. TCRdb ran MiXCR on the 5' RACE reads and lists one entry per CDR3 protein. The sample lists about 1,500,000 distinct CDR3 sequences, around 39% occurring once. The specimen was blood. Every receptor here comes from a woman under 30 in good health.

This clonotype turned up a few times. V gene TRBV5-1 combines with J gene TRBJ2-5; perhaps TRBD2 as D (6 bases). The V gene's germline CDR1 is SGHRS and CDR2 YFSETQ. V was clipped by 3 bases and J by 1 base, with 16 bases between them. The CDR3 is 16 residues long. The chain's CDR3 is CASSSTSREFQETQYF. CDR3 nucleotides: TGCGCCAGCAGCTCCACTAGCCGCGAATTCCAAGAGACCCAGTACTTC.

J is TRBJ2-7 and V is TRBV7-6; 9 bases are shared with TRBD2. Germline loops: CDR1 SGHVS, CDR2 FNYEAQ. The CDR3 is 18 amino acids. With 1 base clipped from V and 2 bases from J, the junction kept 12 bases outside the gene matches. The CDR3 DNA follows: TGTGCCAGCAGCTTAGGGCTAGCGGGATCCCCCCTTGCCTACGAGCAGTACTTC. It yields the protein CASSLGLAGSPLAYEQYF.

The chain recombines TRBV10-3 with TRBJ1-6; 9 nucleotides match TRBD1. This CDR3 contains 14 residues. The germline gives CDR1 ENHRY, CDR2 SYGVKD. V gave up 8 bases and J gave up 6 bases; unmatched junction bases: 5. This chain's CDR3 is CAIGQGSSNSPLHF. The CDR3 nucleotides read TGTGCCATCGGACAGGGGAGTAGTAATTCACCCCTCCACTTT.

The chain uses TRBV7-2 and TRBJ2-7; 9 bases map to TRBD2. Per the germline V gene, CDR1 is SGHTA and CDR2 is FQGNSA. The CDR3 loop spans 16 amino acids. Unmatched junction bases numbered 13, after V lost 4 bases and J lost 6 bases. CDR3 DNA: TGTGCCAGCAGCTCCTTAGCGGGAGTAACCCGAGGCGAGCAGTACTTC. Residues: CASSSLAGVTRGEQYF. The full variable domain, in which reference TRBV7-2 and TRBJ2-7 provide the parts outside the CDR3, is GAGVSQSPSNKVTEKGKDVELRCDPISGHTALYWYRQSLGQGLEFLIYFQGNSAPDKSGLPSDRFSAERTGGSVSTLTIQRTQQEDSAVYLCASSSLAGVTRGEQYFGPGTRLTVT.

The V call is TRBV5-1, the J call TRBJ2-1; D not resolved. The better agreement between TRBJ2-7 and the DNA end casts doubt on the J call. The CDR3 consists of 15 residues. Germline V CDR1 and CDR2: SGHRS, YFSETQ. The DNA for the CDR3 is TGCGCCAGCAGCCGGACGGTCAGCTCCTACAATGAGCAGTACTTC. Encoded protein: CASSRTVSSYNEQYF.